This paragraph covers one T cell receptor beta chain sequence. These data are taken from a study of blood T cell repertoires in COVID-19. Trimming removed 0 bases from V and 7 bases from J, with 5 bases in between. This CDR3 contains 11 residues. Germline loops: CDR1 SGHNT, CDR2 YYREEE (reference sequence). Some clones are missing from TCRdb's copy, which holds only in-frame ones; the method was immunoSEQ multiplex PCR. The profile shows about 190,000 clones, 85% to 90% of them singletons. This chain uses TRBV5-4 with TRBJ2-7; D perhaps matches TRBD2 (5 bases). The sequenced material came from peripheral blood. The sequence was obtained from a woman aged 30 to 39 with active or convalescent COVID-19. This chain's CDR3 is CASSLGLEQYF. CDR3 bases: TGTGCCAGCAGCTTGGGACTAGAGCAGTACTTC.